This T cell receptor beta chain was documented in a study of radiation and T cells in renal cell carcinoma. Study-level points and caveats: From baseline, blood top tumor clonotypes peaked at 2 weeks post-radiation.

Generated by immunoSEQ multiplex PCR, the TCRdb table keeps only in-frame clones and is missing some. Of some 120,000 clones listed, approximately 90% are singletons. Specified time point: blood 2 weeks post-SBRT. Regarding treatment: 15 Gy SBRT to primary tumor, nephrectomy 4 weeks later. Radiation-treated patients gave blood at baseline, week 2 and week 4. A word on this clone: What it recognizes is unknown.

This TCR was recovered from a woman between 65 and 79 years old with renal cell carcinoma. Sequences were derived from blood, sampled from a patient whose treatment included radiotherapy and nephrectomy.

The CDR3 DNA sequence: TGTGCCAGCACAGGACAGGGGTTCTATGGCTACACCTTC. It specifies CASTGQGFYGYTF. The rearrangement links TRBV27 to TRBJ1-2; 9 bases are a match to TRBD1. V shed 7 bases and J 4 bases; nucleotides not matched to a gene: 4. CDR1 and CDR2 from the germline V gene are MNHEY and SMNVEV (reference sequence). The CDR3 length is 13 residues.